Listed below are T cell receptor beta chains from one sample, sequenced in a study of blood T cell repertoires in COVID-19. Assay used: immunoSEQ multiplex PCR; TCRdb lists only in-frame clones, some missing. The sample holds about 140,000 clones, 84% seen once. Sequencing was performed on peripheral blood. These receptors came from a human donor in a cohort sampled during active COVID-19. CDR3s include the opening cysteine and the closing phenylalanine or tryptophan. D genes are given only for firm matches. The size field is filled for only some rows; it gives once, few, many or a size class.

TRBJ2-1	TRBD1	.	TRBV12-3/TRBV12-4	CASSWDSEQFF	TGTGCCAGCAGTTGGGACAGCGAGCAGTTCTTC
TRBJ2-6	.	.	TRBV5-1	CASSSVAGSGANVLTF	TGCGCCAGCAGCTCGGTAGCCGGCTCTGGGGCCAACGTCCTGACTTTC
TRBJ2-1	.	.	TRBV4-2	CASSQAQGSYNEQFF	TGTGCCAGCAGCCAAGCCCAGGGTTCCTACAATGAGCAGTTCTTC
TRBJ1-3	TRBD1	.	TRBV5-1	CASSLGQGRGNTIYF	TGCGCCAGCAGCTTGGGACAGGGGAGAGGAAACACCATATATTTT
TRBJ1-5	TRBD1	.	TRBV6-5	CASSSYRGANQPQHF	TGTGCCAGCAGTTCATACAGGGGTGCCAATCAGCCCCAGCATTTT
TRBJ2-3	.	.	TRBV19	CASSNKRSTDTQYF	TGTGCCAGTAGTAATAAGCGGAGCACAGATACGCAGTATTTT
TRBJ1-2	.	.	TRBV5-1	CASSLGGMANYGYTF	TGCGCCAGCAGCTTAGGAGGGATGGCCAACTATGGCTACACCTTC
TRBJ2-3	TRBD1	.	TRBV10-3	CAISESFRSGQRTDTQYF	TGTGCCATCAGTGAGTCCTTCCGCTCGGGACAGCGCACAGATACGCAGTATTTT
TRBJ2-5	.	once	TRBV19	CASSRQDRETQYF	TGTGCCAGTAGTAGACAGGATAGGGAGACCCAGTACTTC
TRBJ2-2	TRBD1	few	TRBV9	CAKTGQGVFSTGELFF	TGTGCCAAAACGGGACAGGGGGTATTCAGCACCGGGGAGCTGTTTTTT